These T cell receptor beta chains were read from a single sample in a study of blood T cell repertoires in COVID-19. Libraries were prepared by immunoSEQ multiplex PCR; TCRdb keeps only in-frame clonotypes and omits some of them. The data show roughly 190,000 clones, around 80% seen once. The sequenced material came from peripheral blood. These receptors all stem from a woman in her fifties or sixties with acute or convalescent COVID-19. Both conserved end residues are part of each CDR3. Fields, in order: V gene, clone size, J gene, D gene, CDR3 protein, CDR3 DNA. D genes are given only for firm matches. Part of the rows lack a size; the others show once, few, many or a class for expanded clones.

V gene: TRBV5-6; clone size: -; J gene: TRBJ1-2; D gene: TRBD1; CDR3 protein: CASSLGGTGDYGYTF; CDR3 DNA: TGTGCCAGCAGCTTGGGCGGGACAGGCGACTATGGCTACACCTTC
V gene: TRBV5-5; clone size: -; J gene: TRBJ1-2; D gene: TRBD1; CDR3 protein: CASSSQGQGARHGYTF; CDR3 DNA: TGTGCCAGCAGCTCCCAAGGACAGGGGGCGCGTCATGGCTACACCTTC
V gene: TRBV7-6; clone size: once; J gene: TRBJ1-2; D gene: TRBD1; CDR3 protein: CASSPQLDRGLGGYTF; CDR3 DNA: TGTGCCAGCAGCCCGCAGTTAGACAGGGGGCTCGGTGGCTACACCTTC
V gene: TRBV3-1/TRBV3-2; clone size: -; J gene: TRBJ1-1; D gene: -; CDR3 protein: CASSLGEGFTEAFF; CDR3 DNA: TGTGCCAGCAGCCTCGGAGAGGGCTTTACTGAAGCTTTCTTT
V gene: TRBV5-1; clone size: -; J gene: TRBJ1-6; D gene: -; CDR3 protein: CASSRDSSSYNSPLHF; CDR3 DNA: TGCGCCAGCAGCAGGGACTCTAGCTCCTATAATTCACCCCTCCACTTT
V gene: TRBV5-1; clone size: -; J gene: TRBJ1-1; D gene: -; CDR3 protein: CASSHEAGNTEAFF; CDR3 DNA: TGCGCCAGCAGCCACGAAGCGGGGAACACTGAAGCTTTCTTT
V gene: TRBV5-5; clone size: -; J gene: TRBJ1-1; D gene: -; CDR3 protein: CASSPRGANTEAFF; CDR3 DNA: TGTGCCAGCAGCCCCCGGGGGGCGAACACTGAAGCTTTCTTT
V gene: TRBV6-2/TRBV6-3; clone size: -; J gene: TRBJ2-1; D gene: -; CDR3 protein: CASSQWGLGGNEQFF; CDR3 DNA: TGTGCCAGCAGTCAGTGGGGGCTCGGCGGGAATGAGCAGTTCTTC
V gene: TRBV28; clone size: -; J gene: TRBJ1-1; D gene: -; CDR3 protein: CASSLSGYGAFF; CDR3 DNA: TGTGCCAGCAGTTTATCAGGGTATGGAGCTTTCTTT
V gene: TRBV19; clone size: -; J gene: TRBJ2-3; D gene: TRBD1; CDR3 protein: CASSRTGADTQYF; CDR3 DNA: TGTGCCAGTAGCCGGACAGGGGCAGATACGCAGTATTTT
V gene: TRBV19; clone size: -; J gene: TRBJ2-1; D gene: -; CDR3 protein: CASSIVAGFNEQFF; CDR3 DNA: TGTGCCAGTAGTATAGTGGCGGGGTTCAATGAGCAGTTCTTC
V gene: TRBV6-5; clone size: -; J gene: TRBJ1-2; D gene: -; CDR3 protein: CASGVGIHYGYTF; CDR3 DNA: TGTGCCAGCGGAGTCGGGATACACTATGGCTACACCTTC
V gene: TRBV7-9; clone size: -; J gene: TRBJ2-1; D gene: TRBD2; CDR3 protein: CASSLLAGQYNEQFF; CDR3 DNA: TGTGCCAGCAGCCTACTAGCGGGCCAATACAATGAGCAGTTCTTC
V gene: TRBV9; clone size: many; J gene: TRBJ2-7; D gene: TRBD1; CDR3 protein: CASSPGQGSHAYEQYF; CDR3 DNA: TGTGCCAGCAGCCCCGGACAGGGGAGCCATGCCTACGAGCAGTACTTC
V gene: TRBV12-3/TRBV12-4; clone size: -; J gene: TRBJ1-5; D gene: -; CDR3 protein: CASSLTDNQPQHF; CDR3 DNA: TGTGCCAGCAGTTTAACAGACAATCAGCCCCAGCATTTT
V gene: TRBV30; clone size: few; J gene: TRBJ2-2; D gene: TRBD1; CDR3 protein: CAWRQGYTGELFF; CDR3 DNA: TGTGCCTGGAGACAGGGGTACACCGGGGAGCTGTTTTTT
V gene: TRBV18; clone size: -; J gene: TRBJ2-2; D gene: -; CDR3 protein: CASSPTSRDTGELFF; CDR3 DNA: TGTGCCAGCTCACCTACGAGTAGAGACACCGGGGAGCTGTTTTTT
V gene: TRBV5-5; clone size: -; J gene: TRBJ1-1; D gene: -; CDR3 protein: CASSLTGMNTEAFF; CDR3 DNA: TGTGCCAGCAGCTTGACAGGGATGAACACTGAAGCTTTCTTT
V gene: TRBV28; clone size: -; J gene: TRBJ1-6; D gene: TRBD1; CDR3 protein: CASSPWGTGAGSPLHF; CDR3 DNA: TGTGCCAGCAGTCCTTGGGGGACAGGTGCGGGATCACCCCTCCACTTT
V gene: TRBV6-1; clone size: -; J gene: TRBJ2-5; D gene: -; CDR3 protein: CASSDRVWLGTQYF; CDR3 DNA: TGTGCCAGCAGTGACAGGGTGTGGTTGGGGACCCAGTACTTC
V gene: TRBV7-8; clone size: once; J gene: TRBJ1-5; D gene: TRBD1; CDR3 protein: CASSLGSGGLSQPQHF; CDR3 DNA: TGTGCCAGCAGCTTAGGGTCAGGGGGCTTGAGTCAGCCCCAGCATTTT
V gene: TRBV5-1; clone size: -; J gene: TRBJ1-1; D gene: -; CDR3 protein: CASSLVGGAEAFF; CDR3 DNA: TGCGCCAGCAGCTTGGTGGGAGGGGCTGAAGCTTTCTTT
V gene: TRBV6-5; clone size: -; J gene: TRBJ1-5; D gene: -; CDR3 protein: CASSRGVSSNQPQHF; CDR3 DNA: TGTGCCAGCAGTAGGGGCGTGAGTAGCAATCAGCCCCAGCATTTT
V gene: TRBV27; clone size: -; J gene: TRBJ2-2; D gene: TRBD1; CDR3 protein: CASSSRTGRTGELFF; CDR3 DNA: TGTGCCAGCAGTTCTAGGACAGGGAGGACCGGGGAGCTGTTTTTT
V gene: TRBV29-1; clone size: few; J gene: TRBJ2-1; D gene: TRBD2; CDR3 protein: CSAGRAAGVGNEQFF; CDR3 DNA: TGCAGCGCCGGCCGGGCCGCGGGAGTGGGAAATGAGCAGTTCTTC
V gene: TRBV14; clone size: -; J gene: TRBJ1-1; D gene: TRBD1; CDR3 protein: CASSQSGQGWAEAFF; CDR3 DNA: TGTGCCAGCAGCCAGTCGGGACAGGGGTGGGCTGAAGCTTTCTTT
V gene: TRBV12-3/TRBV12-4; clone size: -; J gene: TRBJ2-1; D gene: -; CDR3 protein: CASHRLVNEQFF; CDR3 DNA: TGTGCCAGCCACAGACTAGTCAATGAGCAGTTCTTC
V gene: TRBV12-5; clone size: -; J gene: TRBJ1-5; D gene: TRBD1; CDR3 protein: CASGREPGQGAYQPQHF; CDR3 DNA: TGTGCTAGTGGTAGGGAACCGGGACAGGGGGCTTATCAGCCCCAGCATTTT
V gene: TRBV6-2/TRBV6-3; clone size: -; J gene: TRBJ2-7; D gene: TRBD2; CDR3 protein: CASSTSDPYEQYF; CDR3 DNA: TGTGCCAGCAGTACTAGCGACCCCTACGAGCAGTACTTC
V gene: TRBV27; clone size: -; J gene: TRBJ2-1; D gene: -; CDR3 protein: CASSLSLEWIYNEQFF; CDR3 DNA: TGTGCCAGCAGTTTATCCCTAGAGTGGATCTACAATGAGCAGTTCTTC
V gene: TRBV7-7; clone size: -; J gene: TRBJ2-6; D gene: TRBD1; CDR3 protein: CASSRRLDRETRRSSGANVLTF; CDR3 DNA: TGTGCCAGCAGCCGCCGCCTGGACAGGGAAACAAGACGGAGCTCTGGGGCCAACGTCCTGACTTTC
V gene: TRBV10-1; clone size: -; J gene: TRBJ2-2; D gene: -; CDR3 protein: CASSESASTGELFF; CDR3 DNA: TGCGCCAGCAGTGAGTCGGCATCCACCGGGGAGCTGTTTTTT
V gene: TRBV12-3/TRBV12-4; clone size: few; J gene: TRBJ2-1; D gene: -; CDR3 protein: CASSSDRFNEQFF; CDR3 DNA: TGTGCCAGCAGTTCCGACAGGTTCAATGAGCAGTTCTTC
V gene: TRBV12-1; clone size: -; J gene: TRBJ1-1; D gene: -; CDR3 protein: CASSFGPPGQRGDTEAFF; CDR3 DNA: TGTGCCAGCAGCTTTGGTCCCCCGGGACAGCGAGGCGACACTGAAGCTTTCTTT
V gene: TRBV7-2; clone size: -; J gene: TRBJ2-5; D gene: -; CDR3 protein: CASSLVLLGTSRETQYF; CDR3 DNA: TGTGCCAGCAGCTTAGTCCTACTCGGAACTAGCAGGGAGACCCAGTACTTC
V gene: TRBV20-1; clone size: -; J gene: TRBJ2-1; D gene: TRBD2; CDR3 protein: CSASYHSGRDEQFF; CDR3 DNA: TGCAGTGCTAGTTACCATTCCGGGAGGGACGAGCAGTTCTTC
V gene: TRBV19; clone size: once; J gene: TRBJ2-4; D gene: -; CDR3 protein: CASSGRENIQYF; CDR3 DNA: TGTGCCAGTTCAGGGCGCGAGAACATTCAGTACTTC
V gene: TRBV5-1; clone size: -; J gene: TRBJ1-1; D gene: TRBD1; CDR3 protein: CASSPDRVAEAFF; CDR3 DNA: TGCGCCAGCAGCCCGGACAGGGTTGCTGAAGCTTTCTTT
V gene: TRBV6-5; clone size: once; J gene: TRBJ1-1; D gene: -; CDR3 protein: CASSSLMRGTEAFF; CDR3 DNA: TGTGCCAGCAGTTCGCTTATGAGGGGGACTGAAGCTTTCTTT
V gene: TRBV6-5; clone size: -; J gene: TRBJ1-1; D gene: -; CDR3 protein: CASSRLTMNTEAFF; CDR3 DNA: TGTGCCAGCAGCCGACTTACGATGAACACTGAAGCTTTCTTT
V gene: TRBV6-6; clone size: -; J gene: TRBJ2-4; D gene: -; CDR3 protein: CASSPGLAKNIQYF; CDR3 DNA: TGTGCCAGCAGTCCCGGACTAGCCAAAAACATTCAGTACTTC
V gene: TRBV7-9; clone size: -; J gene: TRBJ2-1; D gene: TRBD2; CDR3 protein: CASSSLFPGAGGVNEQFF; CDR3 DNA: TGTGCCAGCAGCTCACTCTTCCCGGGGGCCGGGGGGGTGAATGAGCAGTTCTTC
V gene: TRBV7-8; clone size: -; J gene: TRBJ2-7; D gene: TRBD1; CDR3 protein: CASSPGQNYEQYF; CDR3 DNA: TGTGCCAGCAGCCCGGGACAGAACTACGAGCAGTACTTC
V gene: TRBV5-8; clone size: -; J gene: TRBJ2-2; D gene: -; CDR3 protein: CASSLMFARSTGELFF; CDR3 DNA: TGTGCCAGCAGCTTGATGTTCGCGCGGAGCACCGGGGAGCTGTTTTTT
V gene: TRBV6-5; clone size: -; J gene: TRBJ1-1; D gene: TRBD1; CDR3 protein: CASSYERGRMAFF; CDR3 DNA: TGTGCCAGCAGTTATGAGAGGGGGCGTATGGCTTTCTTT
V gene: TRBV29-1; clone size: -; J gene: TRBJ2-5; D gene: TRBD1; CDR3 protein: CSVEDGGQGETQYF; CDR3 DNA: TGCAGCGTTGAAGATGGTGGACAGGGGGAGACCCAGTACTTC
V gene: TRBV11-2; clone size: -; J gene: TRBJ1-1; D gene: -; CDR3 protein: CASSYLDREAFF; CDR3 DNA: TGTGCCAGCAGCTATCTAGACAGGGAAGCTTTCTTT
V gene: TRBV7-8; clone size: -; J gene: TRBJ2-7; D gene: -; CDR3 protein: CASSLRGGTGPYEQYF; CDR3 DNA: TGTGCCAGCAGCTTAAGGGGGGGGACAGGACCCTACGAGCAGTACTTC
V gene: TRBV19; clone size: -; J gene: TRBJ1-1; D gene: -; CDR3 protein: CATRREFNTEAFF; CDR3 DNA: TGTGCCACCCGACGGGAGTTCAACACTGAAGCTTTCTTT
V gene: TRBV7-9; clone size: once; J gene: TRBJ2-7; D gene: TRBD1; CDR3 protein: CASSWTGGNYEQYF; CDR3 DNA: TGTGCCAGCAGCTGGACAGGGGGTAACTACGAGCAGTACTTC
V gene: TRBV18; clone size: -; J gene: TRBJ1-1; D gene: TRBD1; CDR3 protein: CASSRDKTGTAEAFF; CDR3 DNA: TGTGCCAGCTCACGGGATAAGACAGGGACGGCTGAAGCTTTCTTT
V gene: TRBV19; clone size: few; J gene: TRBJ2-1; D gene: TRBD2; CDR3 protein: CASSRAGGDYNEQFF; CDR3 DNA: TGTGCCAGTAGTCGAGCGGGGGGGGACTACAATGAGCAGTTCTTC
V gene: TRBV4-2; clone size: -; J gene: TRBJ2-3; D gene: TRBD2; CDR3 protein: CASSQELAGGTDTQYF; CDR3 DNA: TGTGCCAGCAGCCAAGAACTAGCGGGAGGCACAGATACGCAGTATTTT